What follows are 17 T cell receptor beta chains derived from one specimen sequenced in a study of post-analysis software for immune sequencing data. Study-level results: TRBV5-6, TRBV5-1 and TRBV20-1 were among roughly five TRBV segments more frequent in patients than controls.

Their recognized antigens are unknown. Unique molecular identifiers tagged the TCR beta cDNA libraries. TCRdb re-analysed the PCR reads in MiXCR, keeping a single row per CDR3 protein. The sample comprises more than 450,000 distinct CDR3 sequences, around a third of which are singletons, and under 7% rests with the top ten. The material sequenced was blood. These receptors were collected from a girl under 18 with multiple sclerosis.

The chain uses TRBV7-6 and TRBJ2-3; D call uncertain. Germline loops: CDR1 SGHVS, CDR2 FNYEAQ. Between the trimmed V and J ends, which lost 1 base and 3 bases, there was a span of 11 bases. The CDR3 has 15 residues. The CDR3 nucleotides are TGTGCCAGCAGCTTAGTGGGTGGTTGGACAGATACGCAGTATTTT. Translation: CASSLVGGWTDTQYF. Full variable domain (rest looked up from reference TRBV7-6 and TRBJ2-3): GAGVSQSPRYKVTKRGQDVALRCDPISGHVSLYWYRQALGQGPEFLTYFNYEAQQDKSGLPNDRFSAERPEGSISTLTIQRTEQRDSAMYRCASSLVGGWTDTQYFGPGTRLTVL.

The gene calls are TRBV6-5 and TRBJ1-4; D is ambiguous. Trimming pared 5 bases from V and 9 bases from J, leaving 19 bases between. Germline CDR1 reads MNHEY; CDR2 reads SVGAGI. This CDR3 is built from 15 residues. This chain's CDR3 is CASSPNPISAKKLFF. The DNA for the CDR3 is TGTGCCAGCAGTCCTAATCCAATTTCCGCGAAAAAACTGTTTTTT.

The chain uses TRBV29-1 and TRBJ1-1; D is unresolved. Germline CDR1 reads SQVTM; CDR2 reads ANQGSEA. This CDR3 contains 11 residues. The CDR3 protein is CIFRGGIEAFF. CDR3 nucleotides: TGCATCTTCCGCGGAGGCATTGAAGCTTTCTTT.

This clonotype has a handful of counts. The chain joins TRBV10-3 to TRBJ2-1, with D unresolved. Germline-derived CDR1 and CDR2 are ENHRY and SYGVKD. With 2 bases removed from V and 6 bases from J, the gap between germline ends came to 8 bases. This CDR3 has 13 amino acids. For the CDR3, the DNA is TGTGCCATCAGTGAGGGGCAGAGCAATGAGCAGTTCTTC. Residues: CAISEGQSNEQFF.

The chain is built from TRBV24-1 and TRBJ1-5; no definite D call. The CDR3 runs 12 residues. V was shortened by 5 bases and J by 10 bases, with 11 bases between the two germline ends. Germline V gene data show CDR1 as KGHDR and CDR2 as SFDVKD. The CDR3 loop is CATSVLRRPQHF. The CDR3 nucleotides read TGTGCCACCAGTGTCCTCCGCCGACCCCAGCATTTT.

The chain recombines TRBV29-1 with TRBJ2-7; tentative D call: TRBD2 (5 bases). This CDR3 contains 14 residues. CDR1 and CDR2 from the germline V gene are SQVTM and ANQGSEA. V lost 6 bases to trimming and J lost 0 bases, with 15 bases between them. The CDR3 loop reads CSVSSGVGSYEQYF. Here the CDR3 DNA reads TGCAGCGTCTCGAGCGGAGTCGGCTCCTACGAGCAGTACTTC.

The J gene is TRBJ2-5, the V gene TRBV7-2; a weak D match, TRBD2 (5 bases). V shed 4 bases and J shed 5 bases, with 17 bases lying between them. Germline CDR1 reads SGHTA; CDR2 reads FQGNSA. The CDR3 contains 15 residues. The CDR3 DNA reads as TGTGCCAGCAGCTCAGCGTTCGCCGGGGTTGAGACCCAGTACTTC. Translated, it gives CASSSAFAGVETQYF.

V usage is TRBV12-3 or TRBV12-4 and J usage is TRBJ1-1, with 7 bases identical to TRBD1. V lost 3 bases to trimming and J lost 7 bases; unmatched junction nucleotides: 8. The CDR3 covers 14 residues. CDR3 bases: TGTGCCAGCAGTTTTCCCGGAGGGGGCGTTGAAGCTTTCTTT. It encodes CASSFPGGGVEAFF.

V is TRBV5-6 and J is TRBJ2-6, with 7 bases matching TRBD1. The CDR3 is 19 residues long. The germline gives CDR1 SGHDT, CDR2 YYEEEE. V dropped 4 bases and J dropped 0; count of bases not matched to a gene: 13. CDR3 nucleotide sequence: TGTGCCAGCAGCGTGGCCTGGGACAGAGGGGGCTCTGGGGCCAACGTCCTGACTTTC. The encoded protein is CASSVAWDRGGSGANVLTF.

Of note for this clonotype: Compared with germline, one end of the junction differs, possibly owing to a read error. V usage is TRBV5-1 and J usage is TRBJ2-3, with TRBD1 as a possible D gene (5 bases). Per germline, CDR1 SGHRS and CDR2 YFSETQ. This CDR3 region has 15 residues. Here the CDR3 reads CANSLRQGIGDTQYF. DNA of the CDR3: TGCGCCAACAGCTTGCGCCAGGGTATTGGAGATACGCAGTATTTT. The complete variable domain, with remaining parts taken from reference TRBV5-1 and TRBJ2-3, reads KAGVTQTPRYLIKTRGQQVTLSCSPISGHRSVSWYQQTPGQGLQFLFEYFSETQRNKGNFPGRFSGRQFSNSRSEMNVSTLELGDSALYLCANSLRQGIGDTQYFGPGTRLTVL.

This clonotype was seen only a few times. The chain recombines TRBV2 with TRBJ1-6; tentative D call: TRBD1 (5 bases). CDR1 SNHLY and CDR2 FYNNEI come from the germline V gene. Trimming shortened V by 7 bases and J by 4 bases, and 23 bases separated the two germline ends. There are 18 residues in the CDR3. CDR3 bases: TGTGCCAGCAACCCCCAGAGGACGACAGCCAGTTATAATTCACCCCTCCACTTT. This sequence encodes CASNPQRTTASYNSPLHF.

This clonotype was detected only a few times. The CDR3 is CASSLVLAGGHEETQYF. In DNA form, the CDR3 reads TGTGCCAGCAGCTTAGTTCTAGCGGGGGGGCATGAAGAGACCCAGTACTTC. This chain connects TRBV11-2 to TRBJ2-5, with 12 bases aligning to TRBD2. The germline V gene has CDR1 SGHAT and CDR2 FQNNGV. The V gene end was trimmed by 1 base and the J gene end by 3 bases; junction bases not matched to a gene: 6. The CDR3 consists of 17 residues.

The CDR3 nucleotides are TGTGCCATCAACGAAGGACTAGCGGTTACAGATACGCAGTATTTT. It specifies CAINEGLAVTDTQYF. The rearrangement links TRBV10-3 to TRBJ2-3; 10 nucleotides match TRBD2. The V and J ends lost 7 bases and 3 bases, in that order; junction bases with no gene match: 7. CDR1 ENHRY and CDR2 SYGVKD come from the germline V gene. This CDR3 region has 15 residues.

The chain recombines TRBV5-1 with TRBJ2-7; D may be TRBD1 or TRBD2 (5 bases each). The V gene lost 4 bases and the J gene lost 3 bases, with 17 bases spanning the gap. The length of the CDR3 is 15 residues. The germline V gene encodes CDR1 SGHRS and CDR2 YFSETQ. CDR3 bases: TGCGCCAGCAGCCCCGCTGGGGGTCCCTACTACGAGCAGTACTTC. It specifies CASSPAGGPYYEQYF.

About this clonotype itself: This may be a read error: a much more frequent sequence differs by one nucleotide. V and J are TRBV4-2 and TRBJ2-1, with TRBD2 identical over 13 bases. The germline V gene has CDR1 LGHNA and CDR2 YNFKEQ. CDR3 size: 15 residues. In DNA, the CDR3 is TGTGCCGGCAGCCATACTAGCGGGGGGGCCAATGAGCAGTTCTTC. Translation: CAGSHTSGGANEQFF.

This clonotype was counted between two and nine times. The chain couples TRBV5-1 to TRBJ1-1, with D maybe TRBD1 (6 bases). The V gene lost 0 bases and the J gene lost 10 bases, with 7 bases spanning the gap. The germline gives CDR1 SGHRS, CDR2 YFSETQ. The length of the CDR3 is 11 residues. CDR3 protein: CASSLGGLAFF. The CDR3 nucleotides read TGCGCCAGCAGCTTGGGGGGGCTAGCTTTCTTT.

The V gene is TRBV20-1, the J gene TRBJ2-2, with D perhaps assigned TRBD1 or TRBD2 (5 bases each). CDR1 DFQATT and CDR2 SNEGSKA come from the germline V gene (reference sequence). The CDR3 totals 14 residues. V was pared by 6 bases and J by 6 bases, with 17 bases between. This CDR3 reads CSAHPGRDAGELFF. CDR3 coding DNA: TGCAGTGCCCACCCAGGCAGGGACGCCGGGGAGCTGTTTTTT.